This T cell receptor (beta chain) stems from a study of blood T cell repertoires in COVID-19. Study-wide background: The samples span acute and convalescent COVID-19 from the United States, Italy and Spain. Sources were T cells, B-cell-depleted T cells, or PBMCs; the material itself was cDNA or gDNA.

Original data processing: Quantification of nucleated cells was approximated via reference gene primer amplification. Sequencing used immunoSEQ multiplex PCR; TCRdb keeps in-frame clones, though not all of them. Clone size and the V and J calls come from that table; the DNA yielded D and trimming. The sample yields more than 75,000 clones, roughly 84% seen once. This receptor was taken from a human donor in a cohort sampled during active COVID-19. What was sequenced was peripheral blood.

CDR3 DNA: TGTGCCAGCAGCTTAGGCTTGGGCAGGCTGAGCTCTGGGGCCAACGTCCTGACTTTC. As protein: CASSLGLGRLSSGANVLTF. V usage is TRBV7-8 and J usage is TRBJ2-6, with unresolved D. Germline V gene sequence: CDR1 SGHVS, CDR2 FQNEAQ. This CDR3 has 19 residues. Trimming took 1 base from V and 0 from J, leaving 16 bases between them.